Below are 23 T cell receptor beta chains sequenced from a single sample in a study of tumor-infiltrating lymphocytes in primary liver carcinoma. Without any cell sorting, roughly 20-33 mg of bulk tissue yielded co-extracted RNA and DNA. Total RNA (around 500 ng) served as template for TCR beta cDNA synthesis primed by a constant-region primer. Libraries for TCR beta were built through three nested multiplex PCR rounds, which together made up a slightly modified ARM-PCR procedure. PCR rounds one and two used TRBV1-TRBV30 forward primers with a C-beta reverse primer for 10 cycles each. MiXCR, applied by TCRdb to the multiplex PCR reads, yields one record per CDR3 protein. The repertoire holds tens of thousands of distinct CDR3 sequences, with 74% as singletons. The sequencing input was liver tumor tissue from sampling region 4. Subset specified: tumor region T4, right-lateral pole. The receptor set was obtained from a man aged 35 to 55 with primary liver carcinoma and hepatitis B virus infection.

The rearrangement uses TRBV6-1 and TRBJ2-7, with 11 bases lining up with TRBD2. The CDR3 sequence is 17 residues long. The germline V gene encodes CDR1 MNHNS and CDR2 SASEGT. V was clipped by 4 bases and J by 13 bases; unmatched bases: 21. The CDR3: CASSVSTSGRESYERYF. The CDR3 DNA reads TGTGCCAGCAGTGTGAGTACTAGCGGGAGAGAGTCCTACGAGCGATACTTC.

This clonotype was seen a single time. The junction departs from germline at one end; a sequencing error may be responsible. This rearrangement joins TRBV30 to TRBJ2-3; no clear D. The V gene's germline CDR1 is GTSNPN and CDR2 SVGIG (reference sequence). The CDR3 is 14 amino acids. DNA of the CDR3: TGTGCCTCTCAGAGACCCCAAGGCACAGATACGGAGTATTTT. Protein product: CASQRPQGTDTEYF.

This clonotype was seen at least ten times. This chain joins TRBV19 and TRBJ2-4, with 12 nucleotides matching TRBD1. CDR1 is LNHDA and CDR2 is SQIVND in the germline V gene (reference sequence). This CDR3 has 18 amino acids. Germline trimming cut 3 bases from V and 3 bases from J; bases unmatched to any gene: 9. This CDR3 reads CASSIGTGGGMDKNIQYF. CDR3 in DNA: TGTGCCAGTAGTATCGGGACAGGGGGCGGGATGGACAAAAACATTCAGTACTTC.

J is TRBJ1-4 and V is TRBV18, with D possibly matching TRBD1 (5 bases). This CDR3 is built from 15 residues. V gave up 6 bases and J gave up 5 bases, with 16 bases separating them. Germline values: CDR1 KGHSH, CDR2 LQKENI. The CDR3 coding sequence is TGTGCCAGCTCTGATACTGGGGGATTAAATGAAAAACTGTTTTTT. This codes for CASSDTGGLNEKLFF. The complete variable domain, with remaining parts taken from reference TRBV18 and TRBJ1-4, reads NAGVMQNPRHLVRRRGQEARLRCSPMKGHSHVYWYRQLPEEGLKFMVYLQKENIIDESGMPKERFSAEFPKEGPSILRIQQVVRGDSAAYFCASSDTGGLNEKLFFGSGTQLSVL.

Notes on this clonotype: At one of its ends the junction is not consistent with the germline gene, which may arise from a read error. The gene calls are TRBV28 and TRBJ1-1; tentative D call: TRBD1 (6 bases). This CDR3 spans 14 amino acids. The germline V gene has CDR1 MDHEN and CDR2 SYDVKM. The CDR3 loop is CAWKRTGLGTEDSF. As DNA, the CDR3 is TGTGCCTGGAAAAGAACAGGGCTTGGCACTGAAGATTCCTTT.

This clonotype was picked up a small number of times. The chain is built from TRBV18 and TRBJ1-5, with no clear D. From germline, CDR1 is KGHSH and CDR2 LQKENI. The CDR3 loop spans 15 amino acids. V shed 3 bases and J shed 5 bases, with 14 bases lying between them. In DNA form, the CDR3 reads TGTGCCAGCTCACCGGGATCGGGCACACATCAGCCCCAGCATTTT. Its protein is CASSPGSGTHQPQHF.

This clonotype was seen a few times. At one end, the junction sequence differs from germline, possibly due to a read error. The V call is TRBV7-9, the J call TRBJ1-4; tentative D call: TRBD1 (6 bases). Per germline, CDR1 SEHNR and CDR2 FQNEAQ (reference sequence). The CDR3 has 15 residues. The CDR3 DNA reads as TGTGCTAGCAACGCCCACAGGGTATTGCATGAAAAACTGTTTTTT. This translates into CASNAHRVLHEKLFF.

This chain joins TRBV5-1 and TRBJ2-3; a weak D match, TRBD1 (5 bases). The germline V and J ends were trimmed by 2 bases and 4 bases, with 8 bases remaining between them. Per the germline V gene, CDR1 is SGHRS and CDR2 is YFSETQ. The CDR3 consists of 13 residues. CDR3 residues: CASSLQAADTQYF. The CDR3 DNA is TGCGCCAGCAGCTTACAGGCTGCAGATACGCAGTATTTT.

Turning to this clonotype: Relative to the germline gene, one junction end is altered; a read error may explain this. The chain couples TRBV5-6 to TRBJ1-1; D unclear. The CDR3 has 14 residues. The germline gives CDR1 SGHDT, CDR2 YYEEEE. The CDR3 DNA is TGTGCCAATAGCTTCGGGCGACTGAACACTGAAACTTTCTTT. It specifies CANSFGRLNTETFF. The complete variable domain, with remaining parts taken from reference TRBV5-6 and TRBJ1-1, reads DAGVTQSPTHLIKTRGQQVTLRCSPKSGHDTVSWYQQALGQGPQFIFQYYEEEERQRGNFPDRFSGHQFPNYSSELNVNALLLGDSALYLCANSFGRLNTETFFGQGTRLTVV.

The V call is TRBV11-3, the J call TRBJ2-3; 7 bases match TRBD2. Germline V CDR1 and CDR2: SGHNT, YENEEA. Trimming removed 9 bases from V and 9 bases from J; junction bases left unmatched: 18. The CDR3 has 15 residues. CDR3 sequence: CASNPGGLHGETQYF. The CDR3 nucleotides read TGTGCCAGTAACCCGGGGGGACTCCATGGCGAAACGCAGTATTTT.

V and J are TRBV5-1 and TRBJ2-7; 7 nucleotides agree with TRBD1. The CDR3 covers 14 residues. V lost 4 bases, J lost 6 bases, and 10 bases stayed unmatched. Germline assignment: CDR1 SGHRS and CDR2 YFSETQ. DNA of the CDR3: TGCGCCAGCAGCAGGCAACAGGGGATCATCGAGCAGTACTTC. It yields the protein CASSRQQGIIEQYF.

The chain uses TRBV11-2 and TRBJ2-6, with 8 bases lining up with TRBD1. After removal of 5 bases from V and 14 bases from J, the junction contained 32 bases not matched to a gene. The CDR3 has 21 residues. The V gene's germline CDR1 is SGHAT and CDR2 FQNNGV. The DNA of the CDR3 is TGTGCCAGCAGCATGGGAGGAGACAGGGGCATTTCCCTCTCTGGGGCCAGCATCCTGACTTTC. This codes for CASSMGGDRGISLSGASILTF.

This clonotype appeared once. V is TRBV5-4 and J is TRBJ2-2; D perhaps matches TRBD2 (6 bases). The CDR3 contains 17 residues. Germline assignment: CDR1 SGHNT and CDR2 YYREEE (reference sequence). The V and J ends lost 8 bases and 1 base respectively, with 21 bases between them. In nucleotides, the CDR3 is TGTGCCAGTATCTTGCGGCTTGCGGGAAAGAACACCGGGGAGCTGTTTTTT. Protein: CASILRLAGKNTGELFF.

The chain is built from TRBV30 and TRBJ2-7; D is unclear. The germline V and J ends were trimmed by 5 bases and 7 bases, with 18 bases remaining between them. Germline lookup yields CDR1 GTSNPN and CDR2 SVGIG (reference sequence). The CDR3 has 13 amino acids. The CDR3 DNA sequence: TGTGCCTGGGGCGTTAACAGAGTATGGGAGCAGTACTTC. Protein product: CAWGVNRVWEQYF. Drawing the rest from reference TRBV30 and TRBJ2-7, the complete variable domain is SQTIHQWPATLVQPVGSPLSLECTVEGTSNPNLYWYRQAAGRGLQLLFYSVGIGQISSEVPQNLSASRPQDRQFILSSKKLLLSDSGFYLCAWGVNRVWEQYFGPGTRLTVT.

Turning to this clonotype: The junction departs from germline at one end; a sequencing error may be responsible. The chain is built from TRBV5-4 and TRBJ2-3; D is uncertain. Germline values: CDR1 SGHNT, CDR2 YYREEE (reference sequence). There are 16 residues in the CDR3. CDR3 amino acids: CASSVNWAPSTDTQYF. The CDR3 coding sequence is TGTGCGAGCAGCGTAAACTGGGCACCGAGCACAGATACCCAGTATTTT. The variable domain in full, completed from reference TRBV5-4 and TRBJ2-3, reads ETGVTQSPTHLIKTRGQQVTLRCSSQSGHNTVSWYQQALGQGPQFIFQYYREEENGRGNFPPRFSGLQFPNYSSELNVNALELDDSALYLCASSVNWAPSTDTQYFGPGTRLTVL.

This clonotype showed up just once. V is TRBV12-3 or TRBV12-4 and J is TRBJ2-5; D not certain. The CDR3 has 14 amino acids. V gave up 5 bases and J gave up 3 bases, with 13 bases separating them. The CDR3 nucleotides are TGTGCCAGCAGTGCCGCCTGGGCTGAAGAGACCCAGTACTTC. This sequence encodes CASSAAWAEETQYF.

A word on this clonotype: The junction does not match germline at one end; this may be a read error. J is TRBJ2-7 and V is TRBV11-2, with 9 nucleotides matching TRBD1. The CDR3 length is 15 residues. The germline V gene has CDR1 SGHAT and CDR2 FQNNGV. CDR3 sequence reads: CTSNSRWTGENEQYF. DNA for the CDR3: TGTACCAGCAACTCACGATGGACAGGGGAAAACGAGCAGTACTTC.

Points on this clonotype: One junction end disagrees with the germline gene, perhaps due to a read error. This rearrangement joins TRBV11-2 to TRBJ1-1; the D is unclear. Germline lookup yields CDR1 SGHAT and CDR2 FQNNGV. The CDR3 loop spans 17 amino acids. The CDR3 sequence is CACSPRLGRRRHTGAFF. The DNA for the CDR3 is TGTGCCTGCAGCCCAAGGTTGGGCCGACGGAGGCACACTGGAGCTTTCTTT. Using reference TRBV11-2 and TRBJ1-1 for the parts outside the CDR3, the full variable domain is EAGVAQSPRYKIIEKRQSVAFWCNPISGHATLYWYQQILGQGPKLLIQFQNNGVVDDSQLPKDRFSAERLKGVDSTLKIQPAKLEDSAVYLCACSPRLGRRRHTGAFFGQGTRLTVV.

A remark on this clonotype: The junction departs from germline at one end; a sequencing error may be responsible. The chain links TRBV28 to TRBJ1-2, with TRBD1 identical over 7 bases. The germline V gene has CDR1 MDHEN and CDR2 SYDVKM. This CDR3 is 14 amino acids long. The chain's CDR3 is CASTSGQLIYGYAF. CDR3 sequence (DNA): TGTGCCAGTACCTCGGGACAGCTCATCTATGGCTATGCCTTC.

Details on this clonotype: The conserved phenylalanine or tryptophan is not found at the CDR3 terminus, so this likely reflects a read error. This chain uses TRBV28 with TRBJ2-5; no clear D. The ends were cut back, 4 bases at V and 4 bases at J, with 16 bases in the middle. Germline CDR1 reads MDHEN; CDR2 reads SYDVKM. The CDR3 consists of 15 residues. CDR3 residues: CASSSSTKVGETQYP. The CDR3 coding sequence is TGTGCCAGCAGTTCGAGCACAAAAGTAGGAGAGACCCAGTACCCC.

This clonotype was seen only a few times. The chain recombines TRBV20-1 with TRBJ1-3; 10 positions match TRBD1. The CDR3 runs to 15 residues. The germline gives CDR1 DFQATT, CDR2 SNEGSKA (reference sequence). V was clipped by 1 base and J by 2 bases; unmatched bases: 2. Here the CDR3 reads CSARGDRGTGNTIYF. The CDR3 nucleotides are TGCAGTGCTAGAGGGGACAGGGGAACTGGAAACACCATATATTTT.

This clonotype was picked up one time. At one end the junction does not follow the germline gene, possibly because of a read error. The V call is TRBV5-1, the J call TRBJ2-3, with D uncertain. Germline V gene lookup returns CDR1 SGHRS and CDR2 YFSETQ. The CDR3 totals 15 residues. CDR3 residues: CPSSLASANTDTQYF. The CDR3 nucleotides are TGCCCCAGCAGCTTGGCCAGCGCCAACACAGATACGCAGTATTTT.

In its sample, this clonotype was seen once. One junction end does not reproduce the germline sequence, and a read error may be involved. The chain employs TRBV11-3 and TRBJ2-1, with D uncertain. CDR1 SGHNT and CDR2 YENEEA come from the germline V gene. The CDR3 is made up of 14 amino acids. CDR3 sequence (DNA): TGCGTCAGCAGCTTAGGCGTCTCGAACAATGAGCAGTCCTTC. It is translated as CVSSLGVSNNEQSF.